This T cell receptor (beta chain) was identified in a study of early T cells in non-severe SARS-CoV-2 infection. The overall study: Sequenced bulk RNA came from whole blood that was unsorted, and chains were unpaired. Study-wide findings and caveats: A preference for anti-spike CD8 responses marked VDJdb matching, which missed private and CD4 specificities.

This clonotype was counted between two and nine times. Its specificity is not known. Per the germline V gene, CDR1 is GTSNPN and CDR2 is SVGIG (reference sequence). V was pared by 6 bases and J by 0 bases, with 10 bases between. This CDR3 has 13 amino acids. cDNA molecules, individually, were tagged with unique molecular identifiers. TCRdb used MiXCR to reprocess the 5' RACE reads, holding one entry per CDR3 protein. The sample contains approximately 52,000 distinct CDR3 sequences, over 7.5% of which appear only once. Input material: whole blood. The sequence derives from an adult who was a healthcare worker with PCR-confirmed SARS-CoV-2 infection or an uninfected control (not recorded which). The J gene is TRBJ2-3, the V gene TRBV30; weak D call: TRBD2 (6 bases). The CDR3 spells CACGLISTDTQYF. As DNA, the CDR3 is TGTGCCTGCGGACTAATCAGCACAGATACGCAGTATTTT.